This is a list of T cell receptor beta chains from one sample in a study of blood T cell repertoires in COVID-19. Profiled with immunoSEQ multiplex PCR; TCRdb holds only in-frame clones, not every one. The repertoire holds 200,000 to 250,000 clones, with just over 85% as singletons. The material sequenced was PBMCs or T cells enriched from blood (not recorded which). The receptors shown here come from a woman aged 40-49 years with acute COVID-19. The CDR3 runs from the conserved cysteine through the conserved F or W. Each record gives: V gene, J gene, clone size, D gene, CDR3 DNA, CDR3 protein. The D gene is left open where the match is weak. Clone size appears in some rows only: once, few, many, or a class for an expanded clone.

TRBV19,TRBJ1-1,.,.,TGTGCCAGTAGTATAGGCGGGTCTGAAGCTTTCTTT,CASSIGGSEAFF
TRBV4-2,TRBJ1-2,few,.,TGTGCCAGCAGCCAAGATTCCACAGTTCATGGCTACACCTTC,CASSQDSTVHGYTF
TRBV5-8,TRBJ1-5,.,TRBD1,TGTGCCAGCAGCTTTATAGGGGGCTCGGGCAATCAGCCCCAGCATTTT,CASSFIGGSGNQPQHF
TRBV6-4,TRBJ2-1,.,TRBD2,TGTGCCAGCAGCGAGCGGGAGGGCCTCGGTGAGCAGTTCTTC,CASSEREGLGEQFF
TRBV7-9,TRBJ1-3,once,TRBD1,TGTGCCAGCAGCCCTGACAGGGGGTCTGGAAACACCATATATTTT,CASSPDRGSGNTIYF
TRBV5-8,TRBJ1-3,.,.,TGTGCCAGCAGCTTGGGACAGCGCGTCTCTGGAAACACCATATATTTT,CASSLGQRVSGNTIYF
TRBV6-2/TRBV6-3,TRBJ2-7,.,.,TGTGCCAGCAGTTCACCGGGGGAGCAGTACTTC,CASSSPGEQYF
TRBV27,TRBJ1-2,.,.,TGTGCCAGCAGTTTAGGGGGGTTCCCTAACTATGGCTACACCTTC,CASSLGGFPNYGYTF
TRBV28,TRBJ2-2,.,TRBD2,TGTGCCAGCAGTTTCAGCGGGAGTAATTCCGGGGAGCTGTTTTTT,CASSFSGSNSGELFF
TRBV15,TRBJ1-6,.,.,TGTGCCACCAGCAGAGATAAGGGGAATTCACCCCTCCACTTT,CATSRDKGNSPLHF
TRBV28,TRBJ1-2,.,TRBD1,TGTGCCAGCAGTTCGACAGGGGCCGGCTATGGCTACACCTTC,CASSSTGAGYGYTF
TRBV7-2,TRBJ2-5,.,TRBD2,TGTGCCAGCAGCTCCCCTCTACTAGCGGGAGCGAACCAAGAGACCCAGTACTTC,CASSSPLLAGANQETQYF
TRBV4-1,TRBJ2-5,.,.,TGCGCCAGCTCGTGGGTCCCAGGGATTGGGGAGACCCAGTACTTC,CASSWVPGIGETQYF
TRBV6-2/TRBV6-3,TRBJ1-2,.,.,TGTGCCAGCAGTTTCCTTTTGGGGGGGGCTTATGGCTACACCTTC,CASSFLLGGAYGYTF
TRBV27,TRBJ2-1,.,TRBD2,TGTGCCAGCAGTTCAGGACTAGTGGTTGACAATGAGCAGTTCTTC,CASSSGLVVDNEQFF
TRBV14,TRBJ2-7,.,.,TGTGCCAGCAGCGCCGGTTTCGTAGCGGACTACGAGCAGTACTTC,CASSAGFVADYEQYF
TRBV6-5,TRBJ2-1,few,.,TGTGCCAGCAGTAGGGGGAGCTCCTACAATGAGCAGTTCTTC,CASSRGSSYNEQFF
TRBV7-8,TRBJ2-7,.,TRBD2,TGTGCCAGCAGCTTAGGGTACCCCGGGACGGGGGGACTAGGGCACTACGAGCAGTACTTC,CASSLGYPGTGGLGHYEQYF
TRBV7-2,TRBJ1-2,.,.,TGTGCCAGCAGCTTAGGCGGGACCCAAACCTCGAGCTATGGCTACACCTTC,CASSLGGTQTSSYGYTF
TRBV5-4,TRBJ2-5,.,TRBD1,TGTGCCAGCAGCGTGGGACAGGGGGGCCCCCAAGAGACCCAGTACTTC,CASSVGQGGPQETQYF
TRBV7-3,TRBJ2-1,.,.,TGTGCCAGCAGGAACCCTCCAGGCAATGAGCAGTTCTTC,CASRNPPGNEQFF
TRBV15,TRBJ2-5,.,TRBD1,TGTGCCACCAGCAGGGACAGGAGGTTGGAGACCCAGTACTTC,CATSRDRRLETQYF
TRBV5-5,TRBJ2-3,.,TRBD2,TGTGCCAGCGGCGGGGGGATCACAGATACGCAGTATTTT,CASGGGITDTQYF
TRBV19,TRBJ1-1,.,TRBD1,TGTGCCAGTAGTATGAGGGTCCGGGACAGATTCATTGAAGCTTTCTTT,CASSMRVRDRFIEAFF